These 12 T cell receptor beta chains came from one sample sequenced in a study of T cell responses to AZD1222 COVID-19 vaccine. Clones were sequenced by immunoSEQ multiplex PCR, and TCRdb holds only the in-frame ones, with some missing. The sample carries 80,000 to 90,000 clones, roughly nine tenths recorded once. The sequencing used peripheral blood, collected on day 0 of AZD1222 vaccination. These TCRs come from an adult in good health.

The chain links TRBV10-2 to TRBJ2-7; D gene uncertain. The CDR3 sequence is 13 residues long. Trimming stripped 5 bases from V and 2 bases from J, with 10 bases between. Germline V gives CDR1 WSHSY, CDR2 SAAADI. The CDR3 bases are TGCGCCAGCAGTCCCACCAATACCTACGAGCAGTACTTC. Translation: CASSPTNTYEQYF.

In nucleotides, the CDR3 is TGTGCCAGCAGTGAAGCGAAGGGGACCTCCTACGAGCAGTACTTC. It translates to CASSEAKGTSYEQYF. The chain couples TRBV2 to TRBJ2-7; tentatively, D is TRBD1 or TRBD2 (5 bases each). The CDR3 length is 15 residues. CDR1 is SNHLY, CDR2 FYNNEI, per germline. The ends were cut back, 0 bases at V and 0 bases at J, with 9 bases in the middle. Using reference TRBV2 and TRBJ2-7 for the parts outside the CDR3, the full variable domain is EPEVTQTPSHQVTQMGQEVILRCVPISNHLYFYWYRQILGQKVEFLVSFYNNEISEKSEIFDDQFSVERPDGSNFTLKIRSTKLEDSAMYFCASSEAKGTSYEQYFGPGTRLTVT.

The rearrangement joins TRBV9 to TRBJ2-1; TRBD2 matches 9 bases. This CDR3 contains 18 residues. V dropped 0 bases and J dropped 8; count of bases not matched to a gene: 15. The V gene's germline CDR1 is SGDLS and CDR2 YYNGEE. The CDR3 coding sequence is TGTGCCAGCAGCGTAGTACCCTTCGGAGCGGGAGGTGACTATGAGCAGTTCTTC. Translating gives CASSVVPFGAGGDYEQFF.

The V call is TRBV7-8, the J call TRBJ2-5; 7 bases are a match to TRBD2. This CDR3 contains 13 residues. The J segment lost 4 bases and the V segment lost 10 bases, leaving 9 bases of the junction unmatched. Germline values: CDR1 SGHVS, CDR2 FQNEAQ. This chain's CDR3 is CATRLAGVETQYF. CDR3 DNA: TGTGCCACTAGACTGGCGGGAGTAGAGACCCAGTACTTC.

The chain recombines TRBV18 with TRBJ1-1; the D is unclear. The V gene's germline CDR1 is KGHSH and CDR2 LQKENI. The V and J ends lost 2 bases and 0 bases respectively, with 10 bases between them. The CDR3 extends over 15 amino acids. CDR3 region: CASSPNGLMNTEAFF. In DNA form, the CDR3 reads TGTGCCAGCTCACCAAACGGGTTGATGAACACTGAAGCTTTCTTT.

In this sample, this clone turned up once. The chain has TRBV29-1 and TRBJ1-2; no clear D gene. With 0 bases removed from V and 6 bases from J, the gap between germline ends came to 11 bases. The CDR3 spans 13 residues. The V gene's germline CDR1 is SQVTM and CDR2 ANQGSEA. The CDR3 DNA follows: TGCAGCGTTGAAGAGGGATACTTGGATGGCTACACCTTC. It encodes CSVEEGYLDGYTF.

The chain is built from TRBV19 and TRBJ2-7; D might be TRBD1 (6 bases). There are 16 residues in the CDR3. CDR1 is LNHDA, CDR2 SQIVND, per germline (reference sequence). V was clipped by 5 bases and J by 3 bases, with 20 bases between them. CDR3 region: CASSGTTGLGLYEQYF. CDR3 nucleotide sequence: TGTGCCAGTAGTGGAACAACAGGGTTAGGGCTCTACGAGCAGTACTTC.

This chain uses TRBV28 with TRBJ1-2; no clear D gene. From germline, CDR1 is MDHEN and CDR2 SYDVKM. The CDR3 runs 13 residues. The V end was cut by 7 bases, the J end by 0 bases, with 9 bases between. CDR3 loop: CASNPSTNYGYTF. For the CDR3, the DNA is TGTGCCAGCAACCCTTCGACTAACTATGGCTACACCTTC.

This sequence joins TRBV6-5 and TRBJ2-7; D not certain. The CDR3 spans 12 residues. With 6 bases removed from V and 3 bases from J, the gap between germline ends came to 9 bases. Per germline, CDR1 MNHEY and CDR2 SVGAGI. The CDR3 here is CASRTDFYEQYF. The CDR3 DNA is TGTGCCAGCAGGACGGATTTCTACGAGCAGTACTTC.

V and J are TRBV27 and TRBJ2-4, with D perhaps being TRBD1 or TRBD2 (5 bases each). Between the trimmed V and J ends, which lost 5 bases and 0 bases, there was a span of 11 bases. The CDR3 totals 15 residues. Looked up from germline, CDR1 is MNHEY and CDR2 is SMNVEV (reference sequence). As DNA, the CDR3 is TGTGCCAGCAGTATCCGGGACCAAGCCAAAAACATTCAGTACTTC. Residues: CASSIRDQAKNIQYF.

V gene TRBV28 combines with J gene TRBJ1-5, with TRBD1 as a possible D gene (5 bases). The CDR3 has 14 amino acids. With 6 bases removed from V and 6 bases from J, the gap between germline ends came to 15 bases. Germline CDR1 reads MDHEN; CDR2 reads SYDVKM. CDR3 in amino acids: CASRRGSIGQPQHF. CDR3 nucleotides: TGTGCCAGCAGGAGGGGATCGATCGGTCAGCCCCAGCATTTT.

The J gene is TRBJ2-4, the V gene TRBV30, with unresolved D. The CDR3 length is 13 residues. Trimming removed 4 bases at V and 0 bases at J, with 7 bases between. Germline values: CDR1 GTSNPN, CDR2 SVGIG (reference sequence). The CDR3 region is CAWTAIAKNIQYF. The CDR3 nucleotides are TGTGCCTGGACGGCCATAGCCAAAAACATTCAGTACTTC.